The clone carrying this TCR beta chain was observed a few times. What it binds is unknown. The sample originates from a study of T-cell reconstitution after alpha-beta-depleted transplantation in children. The CDR3 sequence is 15 residues long. With 4 bases clipped from V and 8 bases from J, the junction kept 6 bases outside the gene matches. CDR1 and CDR2 from the germline V gene are SGHTA and FQGNSA. Unique molecular identifiers featured in how the TCRbeta library was prepared. MiXCR, run by TCRdb on the PCR reads, gives a single entry per CDR3 protein. This sample has more than 500,000 distinct CDR3 sequences; about an eighth occur once, and the top ten carry less than 15%. Overall study results and limits: The origin of alpha-beta T cells about two months after transplant was reportedly several hundred expanded graft clones.

Sample: PBMCs, mostly from graft donor cells, taken 180 days after TCRalphabeta/CD19-depleted stem cell transplant. The source of this sequence is a female patient aged 2 to 10 who had a stem cell transplant for aplastic anemia, so the T cells may come from the graft donor. V usage is TRBV7-2 and J usage is TRBJ1-6, with 9 bases fitting TRBD1. Here the CDR3 reads CASSWGQGGDSPLHF. The CDR3 DNA is TGTGCCAGCAGCTGGGGACAGGGAGGGGATTCACCCCTCCACTTT.